This record covers a single TCR beta chain. This entry belongs to a study of CD8 T cells in Susac syndrome. Reverse transcription of roughly 0.5 to 1 ug RNA used random hexamers. TCRdb fed the immunoSEQ multiplex PCR reads into MiXCR, producing one record per CDR3 protein. The sample holds about 190,000 distinct CDR3 sequences; about 94% are singletons and the top ten take roughly 0.098%. Germline V CDR1 and CDR2: DFQATT, SNEGSKA (reference sequence). This CDR3 is 15 amino acids long. Germline trimming cut 5 bases from V and 2 bases from J; bases unmatched to any gene: 12. The sequenced sample was CD4+ T cells from PBMCs. The chain recombines TRBV20-1 with TRBJ2-7; 7 bases match TRBD1. The sequence was collected from a human donor with Susac syndrome. This chain's CDR3 is CSAHRPRDRAYEQYF. The CDR3 DNA follows: TGCAGTGCTCACCGACCCCGGGACAGAGCCTACGAGCAGTACTTC.